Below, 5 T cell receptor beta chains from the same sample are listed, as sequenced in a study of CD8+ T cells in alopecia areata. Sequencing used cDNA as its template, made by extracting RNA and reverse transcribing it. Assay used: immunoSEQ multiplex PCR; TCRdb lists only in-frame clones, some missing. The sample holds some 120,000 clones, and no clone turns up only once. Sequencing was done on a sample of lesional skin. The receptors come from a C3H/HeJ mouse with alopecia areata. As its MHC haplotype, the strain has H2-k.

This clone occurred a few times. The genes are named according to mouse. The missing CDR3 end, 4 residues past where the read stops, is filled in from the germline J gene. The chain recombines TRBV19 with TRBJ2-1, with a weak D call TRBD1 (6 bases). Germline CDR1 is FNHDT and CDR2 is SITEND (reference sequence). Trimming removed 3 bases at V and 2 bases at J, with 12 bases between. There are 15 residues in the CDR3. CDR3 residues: CASSTPGQYYAEQFF. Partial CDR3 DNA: TGTGCCAGCAGTACCCCGGGACAATACTATGCT.

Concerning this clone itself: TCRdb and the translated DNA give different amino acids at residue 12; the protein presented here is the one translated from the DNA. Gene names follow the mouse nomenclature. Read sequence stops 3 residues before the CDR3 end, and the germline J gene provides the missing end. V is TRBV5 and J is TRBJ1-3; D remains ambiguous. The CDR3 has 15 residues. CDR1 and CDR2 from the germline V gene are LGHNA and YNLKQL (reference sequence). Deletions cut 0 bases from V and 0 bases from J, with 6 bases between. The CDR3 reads CASSQDWYSGNTLYF. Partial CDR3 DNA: TGTGCCAGCAGCCAAGATTGGTATTCTGGAAATACG.

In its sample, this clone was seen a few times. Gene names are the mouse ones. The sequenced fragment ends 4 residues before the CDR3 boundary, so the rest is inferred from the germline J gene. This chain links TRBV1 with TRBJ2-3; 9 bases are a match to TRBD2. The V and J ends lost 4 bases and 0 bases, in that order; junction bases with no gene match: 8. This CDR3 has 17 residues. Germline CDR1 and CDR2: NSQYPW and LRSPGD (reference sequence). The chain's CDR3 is CTCSEGWGGSSAETLYF. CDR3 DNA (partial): TGCACCTGCAGTGAGGGCTGGGGGGGATCTAGTGCAGAA.

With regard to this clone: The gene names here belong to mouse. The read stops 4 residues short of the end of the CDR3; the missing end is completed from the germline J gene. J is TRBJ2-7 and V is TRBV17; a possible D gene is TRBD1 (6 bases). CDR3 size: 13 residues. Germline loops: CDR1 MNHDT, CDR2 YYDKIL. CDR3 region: CASSRQGRYEQYF. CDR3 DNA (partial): TGTGCTAGCAGTAGACAGGGGCGGTAT.

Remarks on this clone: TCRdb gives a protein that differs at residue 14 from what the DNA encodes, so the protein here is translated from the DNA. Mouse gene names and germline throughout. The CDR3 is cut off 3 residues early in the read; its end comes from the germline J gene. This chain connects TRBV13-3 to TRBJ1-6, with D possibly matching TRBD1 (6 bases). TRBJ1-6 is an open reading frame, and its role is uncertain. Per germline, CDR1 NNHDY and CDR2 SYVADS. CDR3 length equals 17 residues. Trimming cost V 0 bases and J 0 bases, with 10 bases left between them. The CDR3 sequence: CASSDAGDLSYNSPLYF. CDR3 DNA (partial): TGTGCCAGCAGTGATGCAGGGGACCTTTCCTATAATTCGCCC.